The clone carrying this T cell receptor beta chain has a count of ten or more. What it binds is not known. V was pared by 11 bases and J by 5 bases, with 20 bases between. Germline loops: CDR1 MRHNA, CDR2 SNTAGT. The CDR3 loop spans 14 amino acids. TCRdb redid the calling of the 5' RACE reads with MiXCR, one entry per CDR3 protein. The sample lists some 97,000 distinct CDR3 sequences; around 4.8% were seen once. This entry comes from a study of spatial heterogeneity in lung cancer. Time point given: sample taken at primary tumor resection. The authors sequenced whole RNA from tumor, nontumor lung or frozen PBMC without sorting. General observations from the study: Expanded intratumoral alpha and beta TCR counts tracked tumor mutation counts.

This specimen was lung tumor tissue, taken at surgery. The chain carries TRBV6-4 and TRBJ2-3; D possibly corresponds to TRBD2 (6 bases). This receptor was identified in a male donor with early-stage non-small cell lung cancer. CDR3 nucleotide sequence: TGTGCCGCACCCCCGGAGGGAGTTAAAGATACGCAGTATTTT. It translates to CAAPPEGVKDTQYF.